This T cell receptor beta chain stems from a study of blood T cell repertoires in COVID-19 (dated by TCRdb to 2020 to 2022). Study-level background: Samples from collaborators originated in the United States, Italy and Spain and spanned both the acute and convalescent phases of COVID-19. The material from the prospective study consisted of cDNA or gDNA derived from T cells, B-cell-depleted T cells, or PBMCs. Subjects who had been exposed to COVID-19, were actively infected with it, or had recovered from it provided the deeply sampled blood TCRbeta repertoires that made up the dataset. The repertoires were released in a freely available public database meant as a resource for research on the immune response to SARS-CoV-2. The samples were drawn from two sources: the first 160 participants of the ongoing ImmuneRACE study, and 950 to 1,500 subjects contributed by 6 global collaborators. Sample metadata almost always included a de-identified subject ID, COVID-19 status, age in years and sex. Where available, HLA class I and class II types were taken from metadata supplied by the sample provider and were not determined by assay-based typing. On the study overall, not on this receptor specifically: The amount of clinical and demographic metadata varied by source and participant and was provided uncurated.

Trimming takes 4 bases from V and 6 bases from J, and the germline ends sit 13 bases apart. There are 13 amino acids in the CDR3, from cysteine to phenylalanine inclusive. Here the CDR3 DNA is all that survives: 39 bases in frame from base 1. The germline V gene gives CDR1 as SGHRS and CDR2 as YFSETQ. Remarks on this clone: Its antigen is not yet known. Base quality data are lacking; no much larger clone is found one base away.

Collaborating institutions collected whole blood in K2EDTA tubes following their own protocols. For TCRbeta analysis, collaborators shipped samples as frozen whole blood, isolated PBMCs, or DNA extracted from either of those sample types. TCRbeta CDR3 regions were amplified from genomic DNA using the immunoSEQ Assay, a bias-controlled multiplex PCR. As for the authors' bioinformatics: Nucleated cell counts per sample were estimated from amplification of reference gene primers within the assay. To quantify the absolute abundance of each unique TCRbeta CDR3 rearrangement, sequence reads were collapsed and filtered. For each sample, productive Simpson clonality was calculated as the square root of Simpson's diversity index across productive rearrangements. The clones in this table, taken by TCRdb from immuneACCESS, are in-frame only. Not every clone is retained; where verified, under half of the shortfall comes from an unresolved V gene, and the cause of the rest is unknown. V and J calls and clone size are as listed in that table; D and trimming were resolved from the DNA. The sample table shows 100,000 to 150,000 clones, and more than 70% are seen once. Approximately 10% of the sample is in the top ten clones.

This TCR was sampled from a man in his forties or fifties with acute or convalescent COVID-19. Source material: peripheral blood. This receptor chain uses TRBV5-1 and TRBJ1-2, and possibly TRBD1, on 6 matching bases. The bases read TGCGCCAGCAGCCCTACAGGGAATCATGGCTACACCTTC. Translated, it gives CASSPTGNHGYTF.